This T cell receptor beta chain was obtained from a study of T cells in Graves' hyperthyroidism and ophthalmopathy. In the study overall: Peripheral blood was obtained at initial diagnosis, preceding any treatment.

It was RNA transcripts that yielded the amplified TCR beta CDR3 regions. TCR CDR3 underwent first-round RT-PCR with the HTBI primer set. Via MiXCR, TCRdb re-called the multiplex PCR reads, giving one row per CDR3 protein. The sample has 300,000 to 450,000 distinct CDR3 sequences; roughly 13% are singletons. CDR1 and CDR2 from the germline V gene are LNHDA and SQIVND (reference sequence). This CDR3 contains 17 residues. With 3 bases removed from V and 1 base from J, the gap between germline ends came to 18 bases. The V gene is TRBV19, the J gene TRBJ2-5; D unclear. The TCR was taken from a woman aged 18-29 years with Graves' hyperthyroidism. The source material was blood. CDR3 region: CASSMGRWGSPQETQYF. CDR3 nucleotide sequence: TGTGCCAGTAGTATGGGCCGCTGGGGATCACCCCAAGAGACCCAGTACTTC.